Listed here are 27 T cell receptor beta chains from one sample, sequenced in a study of read filtering for tumor transcriptome and immune sequencing. This library used 300 to 500 ng RNA and molecular barcoded adaptors spanning alpha/delta and beta/gamma chains. MiXCR, run by TCRdb on the reads, gives a single entry per CDR3 protein. In the table there are roughly 90,000 distinct CDR3 sequences, 20% to 25% of which are singletons. The specimen was a population of CD138-negative cells sorted from bone marrow. The source of these receptors is a donor at least 40 years old with multiple myeloma.

This clonotype was found many times. The gene calls are TRBV15 and TRBJ1-4; D unresolved. Per the germline V gene, CDR1 is LNHNV and CDR2 is YYDKDF (reference sequence). This CDR3 is 16 amino acids long. V lost 3 bases and J 7 bases, leaving 18 bases between the germline ends. DNA for the CDR3: TGTGCCACCAGCAGTTCCCTACAGACCAGCTTTGAAAAACTGTTTTTT. Its translation: CATSSSLQTSFEKLFF.

This clonotype appeared a single time. This likely traces to a read error, being one base from a far larger clone. J is TRBJ2-1 and V is TRBV4-1; the match to TRBD2 covers 12 bases. This CDR3 is 15 amino acids long. Looked up from germline, CDR1 is MGHRA and CDR2 is YSYEKL. The CDR3 bases are TGTGCCAGCAGCCCTAGCGGGGGGGCGGACAATGGGCAGTTCTTC. Its protein product is CASSPSGGADNGQFF.

This clonotype was found many times. V is TRBV28 and J is TRBJ2-1; the match to TRBD1 covers 8 bases. V shed 2 bases, J shed 4 bases, and the junction held 7 bases outside the gene matches. The germline gives CDR1 MDHEN, CDR2 SYDVKM. The CDR3 consists of 16 residues. CDR3 region: CASSLTPDRGYNEQFF. In DNA, the CDR3 is TGTGCCAGCAGTTTAACCCCCGACAGGGGATACAATGAGCAGTTCTTC.

This clonotype was seen many times. This rearrangement joins TRBV6-5 to TRBJ2-7; no clear D gene. CDR1 and CDR2 (germline): MNHEY, SVGAGI. The CDR3 has 11 residues. V lost 6 bases, J lost 6 bases, and 9 bases lay in between. Here the CDR3 DNA reads TGTGCCAGCAGCCAAGGCCCCGAGCAGTACTTC. Protein: CASSQGPEQYF.

The table lists this clonotype with a few counts. This chain's CDR3 is CASSPSGGETQYF. DNA for the CDR3: TGTGCCAGCAGCCCCAGTGGGGGGGAGACCCAGTACTTC. The chain employs TRBV6-6 and TRBJ2-5; the D gene is possibly TRBD2 (6 bases). The length of the CDR3 is 13 residues. Germline loops: CDR1 MNHNY, CDR2 SVGAGI (reference sequence). V lost 6 bases and J lost 5, with 13 bases in between.

As for this clonotype: This sequence may be a read error, since a much larger clone differs from it by one base. The V and J genes are TRBV10-3 and TRBJ2-7; D might be TRBD1 (6 bases). This CDR3 has 16 residues. Germline V CDR1 and CDR2: ENHRY, SYGVKD. CDR3 amino acids: CAIGESRGRGSYEQYF. The CDR3 coding sequence is TGTGCCATCGGTGAGTCCCGGGGCAGGGGATCCTACGAGCAGTACTTC.

The V gene is TRBV24-1, the J gene TRBJ1-5; TRBD1 matches at 7 bases. The CDR3 covers 13 residues. J was trimmed by 7 bases and V by 5 bases; bases with no gene match: 4. Germline V gene sequence: CDR1 KGHDR, CDR2 SFDVKD. CDR3 in amino acids: CATSGTGEQPQHF. As DNA, the CDR3 is TGTGCCACCAGTGGAACAGGGGAACAGCCCCAGCATTTT.

This clonotype was picked up a small number of times. The CDR3 DNA follows: TGTGCCAGCAGTTTACTCGGGGGACTTCAGTACTTC. This gives the protein CASSLLGGLQYF. The chain uses TRBV12-3 or TRBV12-4 and TRBJ2-4, with D perhaps matching TRBD2 (6 bases). V was cut by 2 bases and J by 11 bases, with 10 bases left in between. This CDR3 has 12 amino acids.

This clonotype was counted at least ten times. This chain uses TRBV9 with TRBJ1-1; the match to TRBD1 covers 7 bases. CDR1 is SGDLS, CDR2 YYNGEE, per germline. With 4 bases clipped from V and 1 base from J, the junction kept 13 bases outside the gene matches. The CDR3 consists of 17 residues. The CDR3 here is CASSPRTGQVSNTEAFF. CDR3 sequence (DNA): TGTGCCAGCAGCCCCCGGACAGGCCAAGTCTCGAACACTGAAGCTTTCTTT.

The chain links TRBV2 to TRBJ2-5; D might be TRBD1 or TRBD2, each matching 5 bases. CDR1 and CDR2 (germline): SNHLY, FYNNEI. The CDR3 is made up of 15 amino acids. The ends were cut back, 2 bases at V and 5 bases at J, with 15 bases in the middle. The CDR3 region is CASSENGAASETQYF. CDR3 sequence (DNA): TGTGCCAGCAGTGAAAACGGGGCTGCGTCGGAGACCCAGTACTTC.

About this clonotype: With a much larger clone just one base away, this may be a read error. The V gene is TRBV29-1, the J gene TRBJ2-1, with 11 nucleotides matching TRBD1. Trimming removed 7 bases from V and 9 bases from J; junction bases left unmatched: 11. The V gene's germline CDR1 is SQVTM and CDR2 ANQGSEA. The CDR3 is made up of 14 amino acids. CDR3 DNA sequence: TGCAGCGCGCGGGACAGGGGGTTATTAAGTGAGCAGTTCTTC. Residues: CSARDRGLLSEQFF.

As for this clonotype: A much larger clonotype is one base distant, so this may be a read error. Lacking the conserved final phenylalanine or tryptophan, this CDR3 likely reflects a read error. The chain has TRBV4-1 and TRBJ1-1; D possibly corresponds to TRBD1 (6 bases). Germline-derived CDR1 and CDR2 are MGHRA and YSYEKL. The CDR3 has 16 residues. Between the trimmed V and J ends, which lost 1 base and 5 bases, there was a span of 17 bases. This chain's CDR3 is CASSQVGFGQRTEAFV. DNA of the CDR3: TGCGCCAGCAGCCAAGTGGGGTTTGGACAGAGGACTGAAGCTTTCGTT.

This clonotype appeared many times. This sequence joins TRBV24-1 and TRBJ1-4; D unresolved. This CDR3 spans 13 amino acids. Germline CDR1 KGHDR, CDR2 SFDVKD. With 2 bases removed from V and 8 bases from J, the gap between germline ends came to 8 bases. CDR3 sequence (DNA): TGTGCCACCAGTGATTACAGAGGAGAAAAACTGTTTTTT. Encoded protein: CATSDYRGEKLFF.

In its sample, this clonotype was seen many times. The chain is built from TRBV7-2 and TRBJ2-1; D is unclear. Trimming removed 5 bases at V and 1 base at J, with 12 bases between. The CDR3 is 15 residues long. Germline V gene lookup returns CDR1 SGHTA and CDR2 FQGNSA. The CDR3 DNA follows: TGTGCCAGCAGCGTAACCCTAGGGTCCTACAATGAGCAGTTCTTC. Amino acids: CASSVTLGSYNEQFF.

Remarks on this clonotype: A much bigger clone sits one base away, suggesting this may be a read error. The chain joins TRBV28 to TRBJ2-1; TRBD1 matches 9 bases. This CDR3 is built from 15 residues. J was trimmed by 0 bases and V by 6 bases; bases with no gene match: 3. CDR1 is MDHEN, CDR2 SYDVKM, per germline. CDR3 loop: CASRGTGSSYNEQFF. CDR3 sequence (DNA): TGTGCCAGCAGGGGGACAGGGAGCTCCTACAATGAGCAGTTCTTC. The whole variable domain, filled in from reference TRBV28 and TRBJ2-1, reads DVKVTQSSRYLVKRTGEKVFLECVQDMDHENMFWYRQDPGLGLRLIYFSYDVKMKEKGDIPEGYSVSREKKERFSLILESASTNQTSMYLCASRGTGSSYNEQFFGPGTRLTVL.

This clonotype was seen a handful of times. This may stem from a read error, because a much larger clone lies one nucleotide away. The rearrangement links TRBV28 to TRBJ2-6; the D gene is possibly TRBD2 (6 bases). Trimming shortened V by 3 bases and J by 5 bases, and 11 bases separated the two germline ends. This CDR3 has 15 amino acids. Germline-derived CDR1 and CDR2 are MDHEN and SYDVKM. The CDR3 nucleotides are TGTGCCAGCAGTTTTGGAGGGTACAGGGCCAACGTCCTGACTTTC. It specifies CASSFGGYRANVLTF. Complete variable domain (other parts from reference TRBV28 and TRBJ2-6): DVKVTQSSRYLVKRTGEKVFLECVQDMDHENMFWYRQDPGLGLRLIYFSYDVKMKEKGDIPEGYSVSREKKERFSLILESASTNQTSMYLCASSFGGYRANVLTFGAGSRLTVL.

Note on this clonotype: The final CDR3 position lacks the conserved phenylalanine or tryptophan, pointing to a likely read error. The chain links TRBV6-1 to TRBJ2-7; maybe TRBD1 (6 bases). Trimming pared 3 bases from V and 9 bases from J, leaving 12 bases between. The CDR3 runs 12 residues. Germline V lookup: CDR1 MNHNS, CDR2 SASEGT. Here the CDR3 reads CASSDPGDWQYS. The DNA of the CDR3 is TGTGCCAGCAGTGATCCAGGGGATTGGCAGTACTCC.

Worth noting for this clonotype: This could be a read error, since a much larger clone is one nucleotide away. The chain employs TRBV29-1 and TRBJ1-1; D might be TRBD1 (6 bases). CDR1 and CDR2 from the germline V gene are SQVTM and ANQGSEA. The CDR3 runs 14 residues. As DNA, the CDR3 is TGCGGCGTTGCGCCGGGAGGGGGTCGGGCTGAAGCTTTCTTT. Its protein is CGVAPGGGRAEAFF.

Ten or more counts support this clonotype. A junction boundary mismatches the germline segment, possibly from a read error. The chain is built from TRBV6-4 and TRBJ2-1; TRBD2 aligns across 9 bases. This CDR3 contains 13 residues. CDR1 MRHNA and CDR2 SNTAGT come from the germline V gene. DNA of the CDR3: TGTGCCAGCAGTGACGAGGCGGGGGGGGGCCAGCTCTTC. This gives the protein CASSDEAGGGQLF.

This clonotype occurred many times. The chain combines TRBV6-5 with TRBJ1-1; 8 bases map to TRBD1. Trimming took 6 bases from V and 7 from J; bases not matched to a gene: 4. CDR3 length: 12 residues. Germline V CDR1 and CDR2: MNHEY, SVGAGI. The CDR3, as DNA: TGTGCCAGCAGGGACAGGGAGGATGAAGCTTTCTTT. This sequence encodes CASRDREDEAFF.

The table lists this clonotype with many counts. This chain uses TRBV29-1 with TRBJ1-2; perhaps TRBD1 as D (6 bases). In germline, CDR1 is SQVTM, CDR2 ANQGSEA. The CDR3 has 14 amino acids. The ends were cut back, 0 bases at V and 4 bases at J, with 12 bases in the middle. The CDR3 DNA follows: TGCAGCGTTGAAGAAGGGGGGCGAGGCTATGGCTACACCTTC. It codes for CSVEEGGRGYGYTF. The full variable domain, rest sourced from reference TRBV29-1 and TRBJ1-2, is SAVISQKPSRDICQRGTSLTIQCQVDSQVTMMFWYRQQPGQSLTLIATANQGSEATYESGFVIDKFPISRPNLTFSTLTVSNMSPEDSSIYLCSVEEGGRGYGYTFGSGTRLTVV.

As concerns this clonotype: One base away lies a much larger clone, so this may be a sequencing read error. The V gene is TRBV5-1, the J gene TRBJ2-5, with 7 bases that match TRBD1. The CDR3 contains 14 residues. Germline assignment: CDR1 SGHRS and CDR2 YFSETQ. The CDR3 here is CASSLHRGEETQHF. The CDR3 DNA follows: TGCGCCAGCAGCTTGCACAGGGGAGAAGAGACCCAGCACTTC. Full variable domain (outside the CDR3, taken from reference TRBV5-1 and TRBJ2-5): KAGVTQTPRYLIKTRGQQVTLSCSPISGHRSVSWYQQTPGQGLQFLFEYFSETQRNKGNFPGRFSGRQFSNSRSEMNVSTLELGDSALYLCASSLHRGEETQHFGPGTRLLVL.

Ten or more counts support this clonotype. The rearrangement joins TRBV14 to TRBJ2-7; TRBD1 agrees at 9 bases. V was pared by 1 base and J by 6 bases, with 1 base of the junction left unmatched. The CDR3 extends over 13 amino acids. From germline, CDR1 is SGHDN and CDR2 FVKESK. CDR3: CASSQVTGGEQYF. The CDR3 coding sequence is TGTGCCAGCAGCCAAGTGACAGGGGGCGAGCAGTACTTC.

This clonotype was picked up a small number of times. This sequence joins TRBV2 and TRBJ2-5; D ambiguous. This CDR3 is 14 amino acids long. Germline loops: CDR1 SNHLY, CDR2 FYNNEI. V gave up 5 bases and J gave up 2 bases, with 12 bases separating them. CDR3 loop: CASSFATPQETQYF. The CDR3 nucleotides are TGTGCCAGCAGTTTTGCTACACCGCAAGAGACCCAGTACTTC.

A word on this clonotype: Relative to the germline gene, one junction end is altered; a read error may explain this. Here the CDR3 DNA reads TGTGTCAGCAGTCCCGGGACACCTGAATACGAGCAGTACTTC. Translated, it gives CVSSPGTPEYEQYF. This rearrangement joins TRBV27 to TRBJ2-7; possibly TRBD1 for D (6 bases). This CDR3 contains 14 residues. From germline, CDR1 is MNHEY and CDR2 SMNVEV (reference sequence).

Turning to this clonotype: The CDR3 does not close with the conserved phenylalanine or tryptophan, likely indicating a read error. V usage is TRBV27 and J usage is TRBJ1-5, with a weak D call TRBD1 (6 bases). The germline CDR1 and CDR2 sequences are MNHEY and SMNVEV (reference sequence). The length of the CDR3 is 14 residues. V gave up 7 bases and J gave up 10 bases, with 20 bases separating them. The CDR3 DNA reads TGTGCCAGCACCCTTGGGGGGGCCCATTTCCCCCAGCATTCT. This gives the protein CASTLGGAHFPQHS.

In its sample, this clonotype was seen many times. This sequence joins TRBV20-1 and TRBJ2-1; weak D call: TRBD2 (6 bases). Trimming took off 2 bases at V and 9 bases at J, with 11 bases between the two ends. This CDR3 comprises 12 residues. Germline V gene data show CDR1 as DFQATT and CDR2 as SNEGSKA (reference sequence). CDR3 in DNA: TGCAGTGCTAGAATGGACTATCGTGAGCAGTTCTTC. Amino acids: CSARMDYREQFF.